The 30 T cell receptor beta chains in this list originate from one sample, sequenced in a study of T cell responses to AZD1222 COVID-19 vaccine. Assay used: immunoSEQ multiplex PCR; TCRdb lists only in-frame clones, some missing. Here the sample spans more than 90,000 clones, around nine tenths being singletons. The source material was peripheral blood, sampled 28 days after the second AZD1222 dose. These receptor sequences come from an adult who received the AZD1222 COVID-19 vaccine.

The V and J genes are TRBV28 and TRBJ1-2; D is possibly TRBD1 (6 bases). This CDR3 is 15 amino acids long. V was pared by 8 bases and J by 4 bases, with 20 bases between. Germline CDR1 reads MDHEN; CDR2 reads SYDVKM. CDR3: CASRTAGGRGYGYTF. The CDR3 nucleotides are TGTGCCAGCCGAACCGCCGGGGGCAGGGGCTATGGCTACACCTTC.

The rearrangement uses TRBV18 and TRBJ2-7, with 7 bases fitting TRBD1. The germline V gene has CDR1 KGHSH and CDR2 LQKENI. This CDR3 is 15 amino acids long. Trimming cost V 3 bases and J 2 bases; bases outside gene matches: 7. The DNA of the CDR3 is TGTGCCAGCTCACCTGGACAGGCCGACACCTACGAGCAGTACTTC. Its protein is CASSPGQADTYEQYF.

The chain joins TRBV30 to TRBJ1-4; possibly TRBD1 for D (6 bases). There are 15 residues in the CDR3. The germline gives CDR1 GTSNPN, CDR2 SVGIG (reference sequence). V was cut by 0 bases and J by 7 bases, with 15 bases left in between. CDR3 sequence reads: CAWSVRTGFSEKLFF. The CDR3 bases are TGTGCCTGGAGTGTACGAACAGGGTTTAGTGAAAAACTGTTTTTT.

The rearrangement links TRBV11-3 to TRBJ2-7, with 10 bases aligning to TRBD1. V shed 3 bases, J shed 6 bases, and the junction held 2 bases outside the gene matches. The CDR3 loop spans 13 amino acids. Germline V gene sequence: CDR1 SGHNT, CDR2 YENEEA. The CDR3 DNA reads as TGTGCCAGCAGCTTGACAGGGGGCTTCGAGCAGTACTTC. Translated, it gives CASSLTGGFEQYF. The full variable domain, with the rest looked up from reference TRBV11-3 and TRBJ2-7, is EAGVVQSPRYKIIEKKQPVAFWCNPISGHNTLYWYLQNLGQGPELLIRYENEEAVDDSQLPKDRFSAERLKGVDSTLKIQPAELGDSAVYLCASSLTGGFEQYFGPGTRLTVT.

This chain connects TRBV7-9 to TRBJ2-5, with D perhaps matching TRBD2 (5 bases). The germline V gene has CDR1 SEHNR and CDR2 FQNEAQ (reference sequence). This CDR3 has 12 residues. V was clipped by 5 bases and J by 4 bases, with 8 bases between them. CDR3 residues: CASSAGGETQYF. The CDR3, as DNA: TGTGCCAGCAGCGCAGGAGGAGAGACCCAGTACTTC.

This rearrangement joins TRBV7-2 to TRBJ1-2; D is undetermined. From germline, CDR1 is SGHTA and CDR2 FQGNSA. Trimming left V 3 bases short and J 2 bases short, with 10 bases between. The CDR3 sequence is 14 residues long. The CDR3 protein is CASSFTGTNYGYTF. CDR3 bases: TGTGCCAGCAGCTTCACGGGAACGAACTATGGCTACACCTTC.

V gene TRBV28 combines with J gene TRBJ1-4; tentative D call: TRBD1 (5 bases). The CDR3 has 15 amino acids. The germline V and J ends were trimmed by 5 bases and 8 bases, with 18 bases remaining between them. Germline loops: CDR1 MDHEN, CDR2 SYDVKM. CDR3 coding DNA: TGTGCCAGCAGTCCCGGGGGTCCTGAAGCGGAAAAACTGTTTTTT. It is translated as CASSPGGPEAEKLFF.

This chain joins TRBV13 and TRBJ2-1; 10 bases align to TRBD2. CDR1 is PRHDT and CDR2 is FYEKMQ in the germline V gene (reference sequence). The length of the CDR3 is 17 residues. J gave up 4 bases and V 5 bases, and 11 bases lay outside the gene matches. In nucleotides, the CDR3 is TGTGCCAGCAGCCGAGGGGGGCTAGCGGGGGTTTACAATGAGCAGTTCTTC. As protein: CASSRGGLAGVYNEQFF.

As to this clone: One junction end does not reproduce the germline sequence, and a read error may be involved. The chain joins TRBV6-2 or TRBV6-3 to TRBJ2-1, with D perhaps TRBD2 (6 bases). The germline V gene has CDR1 MNHEY and CDR2 SVGEGT. This CDR3 spans 11 amino acids. The CDR3 nucleotides are TGTGCCAGCAGTTACGGGACTGAGGAGTTCTTC. Encoded protein: CASSYGTEEFF.

This clone was seen a few times. The CDR3 spells CASSPHGTGGFYGYTF. CDR3 sequence (DNA): TGTGCCAGCAGCCCACACGGGACAGGTGGGTTCTATGGCTACACCTTC. The rearrangement uses TRBV28 and TRBJ1-2, with TRBD1 matching 8 bases. Germline trimming cut 6 bases from V and 4 bases from J; bases unmatched to any gene: 13. The CDR3 extends over 16 amino acids. The germline V gene encodes CDR1 MDHEN and CDR2 SYDVKM.

This chain links TRBV27 with TRBJ1-2; D is possibly TRBD1 (5 bases). The germline gives CDR1 MNHEY, CDR2 SMNVEV (reference sequence). The CDR3 runs to 13 residues. With 3 bases removed from V and 2 bases from J, the gap between germline ends came to 7 bases. The CDR3 protein is CASSFSGNYGYTF. In DNA, the CDR3 is TGTGCCAGCAGTTTTTCAGGGAACTATGGCTACACCTTC.

The chain couples TRBV27 to TRBJ2-3, with a weak D call TRBD1 (6 bases). Between the trimmed V and J ends, which lost 3 bases and 4 bases, there was a span of 14 bases. The CDR3 consists of 15 residues. The germline gives CDR1 MNHEY, CDR2 SMNVEV (reference sequence). The CDR3 reads CASSFGQGWADTQYF. CDR3 DNA sequence: TGTGCCAGCAGTTTTGGGCAGGGGTGGGCAGATACGCAGTATTTT.

This chain connects TRBV5-1 to TRBJ2-3; the D gene is possibly TRBD2 (6 bases). Trimming took off 0 bases at V and 3 bases at J, with 11 bases between the two ends. The CDR3 spans 15 residues. The germline V gene encodes CDR1 SGHRS and CDR2 YFSETQ. DNA of the CDR3: TGCGCCAGCAGCTTGGGCGGGGTGTGGACAGATACGCAGTATTTT. As protein: CASSLGGVWTDTQYF.

This chain connects TRBV6-1 to TRBJ2-2; TRBD2 is a possible D gene (5 bases). Trimming stripped 4 bases from V and 4 bases from J, with 19 bases between. The germline gives CDR1 MNHNS, CDR2 SASEGT. This CDR3 is 17 amino acids long. The CDR3 spells CASSVFRSGVGTGELFF. The CDR3 nucleotides are TGTGCCAGCAGTGTCTTTCGGTCCGGGGTGGGCACCGGGGAGCTGTTTTTT.

The chain is built from TRBV27 and TRBJ2-1; 7 nucleotides agree with TRBD1. V shed 3 bases and J 8 bases; nucleotides not matched to a gene: 16. The CDR3 spans 17 residues. CDR1 is MNHEY and CDR2 is SMNVEV in the germline V gene (reference sequence). The CDR3 loop reads CASSFSGRGQGVDEQFF. CDR3 coding DNA: TGTGCCAGCAGTTTTTCGGGTCGAGGGCAGGGGGTCGATGAGCAGTTCTTC.

The chain is built from TRBV27 and TRBJ1-5; D is ambiguous. Germline lookup yields CDR1 MNHEY and CDR2 SMNVEV (reference sequence). The length of the CDR3 is 13 residues. The V end lost 2 bases, the J end lost 5 bases, and 7 bases lay between the germline ends. The CDR3 DNA reads as TGTGCCAGCAGTTTAGTAGGGTATCAGCCCCAGCATTTT. Translation gives CASSLVGYQPQHF.

V usage is TRBV5-1 and J usage is TRBJ2-2; D is undetermined. Germline V lookup: CDR1 SGHRS, CDR2 YFSETQ. Trimming removed 4 bases from V and 6 bases from J, with 10 bases in between. The CDR3 loop spans 13 amino acids. The CDR3 nucleotides read TGCGCCAGCAGCCCCGGCCGTCCCGGGGAGCTGTTTTTT. It codes for CASSPGRPGELFF.

The chain is built from TRBV10-3 and TRBJ2-7; no clear D. The CDR3 spans 13 residues. The germline V gene encodes CDR1 ENHRY and CDR2 SYGVKD. The V gene lost 3 bases and the J gene lost 3 bases, with 9 bases spanning the gap. The CDR3 DNA reads TGTGCCATCAGTGATGATAGCTACTACGAGCAGTACTTC. Translated, it gives CAISDDSYYEQYF.

The chain employs TRBV9 and TRBJ2-2, with 8 bases fitting TRBD2. From germline, CDR1 is SGDLS and CDR2 YYNGEE. V gave up 0 bases and J gave up 0 bases; unmatched junction bases: 10. CDR3 length equals 19 residues. Here the CDR3 reads CASSVGLVAGFTNTGELFF. Here the CDR3 DNA reads TGTGCCAGCAGCGTAGGTCTTGTAGCGGGGTTTACGAACACCGGGGAGCTGTTTTTT. The full variable domain, completed using reference TRBV9 and TRBJ2-2, is DSGVTQTPKHLITATGQRVTLRCSPRSGDLSVYWYQQSLDQGLQFLIQYYNGEERAKGNILERFSAQQFPDLHSELNLSSLELGDSALYFCASSVGLVAGFTNTGELFFGEGSRLTVL.

This sequence joins TRBV6-4 and TRBJ1-4; 7 bases match TRBD1. Germline CDR1 is MRHNA and CDR2 is SNTAGT. V dropped 6 bases and J dropped 6; count of bases not matched to a gene: 4. The CDR3 totals 13 residues. CDR3 in DNA: TGTGCCAGCAGCCGGGACAGAGATGAAAAACTGTTTTTT. Translating it yields CASSRDRDEKLFF.

This clone was observed a handful of times. The rearrangement joins TRBV10-3 to TRBJ1-6; 7 positions agree with TRBD1. J lost 9 bases, V lost 6 bases, and 8 bases had no gene match. Per germline, CDR1 ENHRY and CDR2 SYGVKD. The CDR3 covers 14 residues. CDR3 DNA sequence: TGTGCCATCAGCGAGGGGGCAGGGGGTTCACCCCTCCACTTT. Its translation: CAISEGAGGSPLHF.

The table lists this clone with a count of one. The CDR3 region is CASSLTSGAEQFF. The CDR3 region has the DNA TGTGCCAGCAGCTTAACTAGCGGGGCCGAGCAGTTCTTC. V and J are TRBV7-3 and TRBJ2-1; 8 positions match TRBD2. V was pared by 0 bases and J by 10 bases, with 2 bases of the junction left unmatched. This CDR3 is 13 amino acids long. Per germline, CDR1 SGHTA and CDR2 FQGTGA.

The V and J genes are TRBV18 and TRBJ2-7; D is possibly TRBD1 or TRBD2 (5 bases each). V was shortened by 6 bases and J by 5 bases, with 20 bases between the two germline ends. From germline, CDR1 is KGHSH and CDR2 LQKENI. The CDR3 has 15 amino acids. The CDR3 DNA sequence: TGTGCCAGCTCCCGAGAAGGGGCAGGGACCAACGAGCAGTACTTC. It is translated as CASSREGAGTNEQYF. Variable domain in full (rest from reference TRBV18 and TRBJ2-7): NAGVMQNPRHLVRRRGQEARLRCSPMKGHSHVYWYRQLPEEGLKFMVYLQKENIIDESGMPKERFSAEFPKEGPSILRIQQVVRGDSAAYFCASSREGAGTNEQYFGPGTRLTVT.

The chain couples TRBV24-1 to TRBJ2-2; D not certain. Germline V gives CDR1 KGHDR, CDR2 SFDVKD. The CDR3 loop spans 12 amino acids. Trimming took 5 bases from V and 6 from J, leaving 6 bases between them. The chain's CDR3 is CATSVGSGELFF. DNA for the CDR3: TGTGCCACCAGTGTGGGATCCGGGGAGCTGTTTTTT.

The chain uses TRBV24-1 and TRBJ2-1, with 7 positions matching TRBD2. Germline lookup yields CDR1 KGHDR and CDR2 SFDVKD. J gave up 0 bases and V 5 bases, and 9 bases lay outside the gene matches. CDR3 length: 17 amino acids. CDR3 in DNA: TGTGCCACCAGTGCCACCAGCGGGAAGAGCTCCTACAATGAGCAGTTCTTC. Translated: CATSATSGKSSYNEQFF.

The V gene is TRBV23-1, the J gene TRBJ2-3; 8 nucleotides agree with TRBD1. TRBV23-1 is known as an ORF, though its function is uncertain. The V segment lost 1 base and the J segment 3 bases; nucleotides outside the gene matches: 3. This CDR3 comprises 15 residues. The CDR3 reads CASSQYQGATDTQYF. DNA of the CDR3: TGCGCCAGCAGTCAATACCAGGGGGCTACAGATACGCAGTATTTT.

The chain employs TRBV6-2 or TRBV6-3 and TRBJ2-7; 11 bases align to TRBD2. CDR1 and CDR2 from the germline V gene are MNHEY and SVGEGT. The CDR3 contains 20 residues. J was trimmed by 0 bases and V by 0 bases; bases with no gene match: 13. This CDR3 reads CASSYSSRTGTSGSSYEQYF. CDR3 nucleotide sequence: TGTGCCAGCAGTTACTCGAGCCGAACAGGGACTAGCGGAAGCTCCTACGAGCAGTACTTC.

Comment on this clone: Sequence at one end of the junction differs from germline and may be a read error. The chain links TRBV7-7 to TRBJ2-2; 7 nucleotides agree with TRBD1. There are 15 residues in the CDR3. Germline assignment: CDR1 SSHAT and CDR2 FNYEAQ (reference sequence). CDR3 DNA sequence: TGTGCTAGCAGAGGGACAGCCTCGAACACCGGGGAGCTGTTTTTT. It encodes CASRGTASNTGELFF. The full variable domain, its missing parts supplied by reference TRBV7-7 and TRBJ2-2, is GAGVSQSPRYKVTKRGQDVTLRCDPISSHATLYWYQQALGQGPEFLTYFNYEAQPDKSGLPSDRFSAERPEGSISTLTIQRTEQRDSAMYRCASRGTASNTGELFFGEGSRLTVL.

The chain combines TRBV4-1 with TRBJ1-6; D not resolved. V lost 1 base and J lost 6, with 16 bases in between. CDR1 is MGHRA and CDR2 is YSYEKL in the germline V gene. The CDR3 runs to 17 residues. Here the CDR3 reads CASSQVGLARTNSPLHF. The CDR3 coding sequence is TGCGCCAGCAGCCAAGTTGGATTGGCCAGAACTAATTCACCCCTCCACTTT.

V usage is TRBV11-2 and J usage is TRBJ2-7, with a weak D call TRBD2 (6 bases). The germline V gene has CDR1 SGHAT and CDR2 FQNNGV. This CDR3 region has 15 residues. Trimming removed 0 bases at V and 4 bases at J, with 13 bases between. The CDR3 DNA follows: TGTGCCAGCAGCTTAGAGTGGACTACCCGATACGAGCAGTACTTC. Translation gives CASSLEWTTRYEQYF.